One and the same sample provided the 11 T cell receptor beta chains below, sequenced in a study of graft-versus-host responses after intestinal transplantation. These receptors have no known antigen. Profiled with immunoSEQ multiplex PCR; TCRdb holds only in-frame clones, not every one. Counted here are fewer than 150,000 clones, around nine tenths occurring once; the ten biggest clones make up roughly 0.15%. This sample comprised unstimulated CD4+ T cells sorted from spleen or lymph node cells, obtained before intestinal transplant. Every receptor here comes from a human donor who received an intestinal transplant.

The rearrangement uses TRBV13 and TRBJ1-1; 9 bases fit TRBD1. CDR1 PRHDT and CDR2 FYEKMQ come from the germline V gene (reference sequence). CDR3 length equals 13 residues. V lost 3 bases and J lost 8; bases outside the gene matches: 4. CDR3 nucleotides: TGTGCCAGCAGCTTTGACAGGGGGGTCGAAGCTTTCTTT. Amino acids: CASSFDRGVEAFF.

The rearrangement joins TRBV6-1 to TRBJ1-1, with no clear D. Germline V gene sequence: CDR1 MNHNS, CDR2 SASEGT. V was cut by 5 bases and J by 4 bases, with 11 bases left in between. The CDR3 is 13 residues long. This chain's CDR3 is CASSLNRGTEAFF. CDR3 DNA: TGTGCCAGCAGTTTAAACCGAGGCACTGAAGCTTTCTTT.

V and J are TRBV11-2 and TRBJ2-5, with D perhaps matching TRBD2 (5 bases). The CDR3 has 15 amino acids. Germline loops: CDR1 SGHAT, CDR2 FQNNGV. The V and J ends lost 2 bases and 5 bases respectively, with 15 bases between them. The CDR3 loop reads CASSLNTASPETQYF. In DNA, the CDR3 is TGTGCCAGCAGCTTAAATACGGCTAGCCCTGAGACCCAGTACTTC.

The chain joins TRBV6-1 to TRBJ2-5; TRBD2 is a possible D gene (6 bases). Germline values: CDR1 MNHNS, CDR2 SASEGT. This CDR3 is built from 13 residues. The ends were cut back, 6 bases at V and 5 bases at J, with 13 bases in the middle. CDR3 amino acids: CASRGGAVETQYF. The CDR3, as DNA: TGTGCCAGCAGGGGCGGGGCGGTCGAGACCCAGTACTTC.

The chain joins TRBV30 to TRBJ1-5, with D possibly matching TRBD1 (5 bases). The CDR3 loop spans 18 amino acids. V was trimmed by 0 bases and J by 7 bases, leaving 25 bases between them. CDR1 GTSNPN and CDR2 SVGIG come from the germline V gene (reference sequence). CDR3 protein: CAWSVRGAGLGLWQPQHF. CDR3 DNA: TGTGCCTGGAGTGTACGAGGGGCAGGATTGGGTCTTTGGCAGCCCCAGCATTTT.

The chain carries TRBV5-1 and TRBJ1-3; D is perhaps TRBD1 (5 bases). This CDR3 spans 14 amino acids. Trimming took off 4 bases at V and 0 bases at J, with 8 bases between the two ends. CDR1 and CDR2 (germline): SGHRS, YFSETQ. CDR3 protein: CASSAGPSGNTIYF. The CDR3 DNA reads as TGCGCCAGCAGCGCAGGGCCCTCTGGAAACACCATATATTTT.

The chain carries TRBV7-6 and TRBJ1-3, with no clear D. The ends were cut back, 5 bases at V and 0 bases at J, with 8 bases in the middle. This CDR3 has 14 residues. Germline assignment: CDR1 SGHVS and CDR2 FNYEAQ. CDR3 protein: CASSMGFSGNTIYF. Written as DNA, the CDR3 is TGTGCCAGCAGCATGGGATTCTCTGGAAACACCATATATTTT.

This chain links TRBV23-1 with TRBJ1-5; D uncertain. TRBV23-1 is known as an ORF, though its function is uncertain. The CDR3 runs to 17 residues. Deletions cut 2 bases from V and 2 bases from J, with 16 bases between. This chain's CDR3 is CASSQPDGFSGNQPQHF. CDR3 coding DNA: TGCGCCAGCAGTCAACCTGACGGATTTTCGGGCAATCAGCCCCAGCATTTT.

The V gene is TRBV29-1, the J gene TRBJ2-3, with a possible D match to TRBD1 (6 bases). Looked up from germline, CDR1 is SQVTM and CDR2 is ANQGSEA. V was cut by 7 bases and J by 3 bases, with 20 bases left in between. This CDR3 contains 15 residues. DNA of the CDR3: TGCAGCGCCGCACGAACTATACAGGGAACAGATACGCAGTATTTT. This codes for CSAARTIQGTDTQYF.

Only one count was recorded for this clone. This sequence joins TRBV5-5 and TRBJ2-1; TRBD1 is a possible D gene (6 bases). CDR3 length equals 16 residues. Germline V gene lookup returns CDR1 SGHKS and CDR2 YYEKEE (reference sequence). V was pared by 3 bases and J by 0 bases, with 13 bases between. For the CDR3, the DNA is TGTGCCAGCAGCTCTTACAGGGCCAACTCCTACAATGAGCAGTTCTTC. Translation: CASSSYRANSYNEQFF.

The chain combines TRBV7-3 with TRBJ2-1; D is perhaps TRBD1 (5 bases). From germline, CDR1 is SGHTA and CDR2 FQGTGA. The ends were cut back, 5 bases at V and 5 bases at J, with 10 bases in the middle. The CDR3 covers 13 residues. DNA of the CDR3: TGTGCCAGCAGCCCGGACAAGGACAATGAGCAGTTCTTC. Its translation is CASSPDKDNEQFF. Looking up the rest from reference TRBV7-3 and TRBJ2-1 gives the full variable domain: GAGVSQTPSNKVTEKGKYVELRCDPISGHTALYWYRQSLGQGPEFLIYFQGTGAADDSGLPNDRFFAVRPEGSVSTLKIQRTERGDSAVYLCASSPDKDNEQFFGPGTRLTVL.